Following are 31 T cell receptor beta chains from one sample sequenced in a study of blood T cell repertoires in COVID-19. Here immunoSEQ multiplex PCR was the method, and the copy in TCRdb shows in-frame clones only, minus some. Of about 170,000 clones listed, approximately 86% are singletons. The sequenced sample consisted of peripheral blood. The source of these receptors is an elderly woman in a cohort sampled during active or convalescent COVID-19.

The CDR3: CAWSLWTGSEAFF. DNA of the CDR3: TGTGCCTGGAGTCTCTGGACAGGGTCTGAAGCTTTCTTT. The chain employs TRBV30 and TRBJ1-1; 8 nucleotides agree with TRBD1. Germline values: CDR1 GTSNPN, CDR2 SVGIG (reference sequence). CDR3 length equals 13 residues. V gave up 2 bases and J gave up 6 bases; unmatched junction bases: 5. Using reference TRBV30 and TRBJ1-1 for the parts outside the CDR3, the full variable domain is SQTIHQWPATLVQPVGSPLSLECTVEGTSNPNLYWYRQAAGRGLQLLFYSVGIGQISSEVPQNLSASRPQDRQFILSSKKLLLSDSGFYLCAWSLWTGSEAFFGQGTRLTVV.

This clone showed up just once. The rearrangement joins TRBV6-5 to TRBJ2-5; D might be TRBD1 (5 bases). This CDR3 comprises 14 residues. V shed 8 bases and J shed 2 bases, with 15 bases lying between them. From germline, CDR1 is MNHEY and CDR2 SVGAGI. DNA for the CDR3: TGTGCCAGCTATTCGTGGTCAGGGCAAGAGACCCAGTACTTC. Its protein is CASYSWSGQETQYF.

The V call is TRBV30, the J call TRBJ1-5, with a tentative D call TRBD1 (6 bases). V was clipped by 0 bases and J by 5 bases, with 14 bases between them. CDR1 is GTSNPN, CDR2 SVGIG, per germline (reference sequence). This CDR3 is built from 15 residues. The CDR3 loop is CAWSVPSRGDQPQHF. The CDR3 DNA sequence: TGTGCCTGGAGTGTACCCAGCAGGGGCGATCAGCCCCAGCATTTT.

The chain recombines TRBV18 with TRBJ1-1; tentatively, D is TRBD1 (6 bases). Trimming removed 5 bases from V and 1 base from J, with 14 bases in between. This CDR3 has 15 amino acids. In germline, CDR1 is KGHSH, CDR2 LQKENI. CDR3 protein: CASSADGGTNTEAFF. In nucleotides, the CDR3 is TGTGCCAGCTCAGCCGATGGGGGCACGAACACTGAAGCTTTCTTT.

This clone occurred once. The chain recombines TRBV9 with TRBJ2-1; 10 bases map to TRBD2. The CDR3 has 14 amino acids. V gave up 0 bases and J gave up 12 bases; unmatched junction bases: 6. Looked up from germline, CDR1 is SGDLS and CDR2 is YYNGEE. CDR3: CASSVVSSGSWQFF. In DNA form, the CDR3 reads TGTGCCAGCAGCGTAGTTTCTAGCGGGAGTTGGCAGTTCTTC.

The J gene is TRBJ2-3, the V gene TRBV14; 7 positions agree with TRBD1. The CDR3 contains 15 residues. With 8 bases clipped from V and 1 base from J, the junction kept 9 bases outside the gene matches. Per the germline V gene, CDR1 is SGHDN and CDR2 is FVKESK. The CDR3 reads CASGKTGIGTDTQYF. In nucleotides, the CDR3 is TGTGCCAGCGGAAAGACAGGGATCGGCACAGATACGCAGTATTTT.

The chain couples TRBV19 to TRBJ2-7; 8 nucleotides match TRBD2. V shed 1 base and J 3 bases; nucleotides not matched to a gene: 5. Per germline, CDR1 LNHDA and CDR2 SQIVND (reference sequence). The CDR3 consists of 15 residues. The DNA for the CDR3 is TGTGCCAGTAGTATAGCGAGTAGCGGGATCTACGAGCAGTACGTC. Its translation is CASSIASSGIYEQYV.

The genes are TRBV18 and TRBJ2-1; TRBD2 aligns across 10 bases. The ends lost 6 bases at V and 0 bases at J; junction bases unmatched: 2. CDR1 and CDR2 from the germline V gene are KGHSH and LQKENI. The CDR3 runs 15 residues. In DNA, the CDR3 is TGTGCCAGCTCGACTAGCGGGCGCTCCTACAATGAGCAGTTCTTC. Protein sequence: CASSTSGRSYNEQFF.

The gene calls are TRBV30 and TRBJ2-7; TRBD1 aligns across 7 bases. Losses at the gene ends were 3 bases for V and 3 bases for J; bases not matched to a gene: 5. Germline V gene data show CDR1 as GTSNPN and CDR2 as SVGIG (reference sequence). CDR3 length equals 13 residues. The CDR3 here is CAWSWDRNYEQYF. The CDR3, as DNA: TGTGCCTGGAGCTGGGACAGAAACTACGAGCAGTACTTC.

Regarding this clone: Other DNA sequences from this sample encode an identical CDR3 as well. The rearrangement links TRBV3-1 (or the pseudogene TRBV3-2) to TRBJ2-2, with TRBD2 identical over 7 bases. Unmatched junction bases numbered 2, after V lost 4 bases and J lost 6 bases. The CDR3 covers 13 residues. CDR1 and CDR2 from the germline V gene are LGHDT and YNNKEL (reference sequence). The DNA for the CDR3 is TGTGCCAGCAGCCGTACTAGCGCCGGGGAGCTGTTTTTT. It codes for CASSRTSAGELFF.

The rearrangement uses TRBV10-1 and TRBJ2-7; D gene ambiguous. Germline V CDR1 and CDR2: WNHNN, SYGVQD (reference sequence). The length of the CDR3 is 13 residues. Trimming pared 4 bases from V and 1 base from J, leaving 8 bases between. The CDR3 coding sequence is TGCGCCAGCAGTGTTCGCCAGTCCTACGAGCAGTACTTC. This gives the protein CASSVRQSYEQYF.

J is TRBJ1-1 and V is TRBV13, with no clear D. In germline, CDR1 is PRHDT, CDR2 FYEKMQ (reference sequence). The CDR3 runs 16 residues. The V end was cut by 4 bases, the J end by 0 bases, with 15 bases between. CDR3 sequence reads: CASSSPPVHMNTEAFF. The DNA for the CDR3 is TGTGCCAGCAGCTCCCCGCCAGTCCACATGAACACTGAAGCTTTCTTT.

V is TRBV5-1 and J is TRBJ1-3, with D possibly TRBD1 on 5 matching bases. CDR1 is SGHRS and CDR2 is YFSETQ in the germline V gene. With 0 bases removed from V and 5 bases from J, the gap between germline ends came to 12 bases. CDR3 length equals 15 residues. The CDR3 protein is CASSLAAGNRNTIYF. DNA for the CDR3: TGCGCCAGCAGCTTGGCGGCAGGGAATAGAAACACCATATATTTT.

This chain's CDR3 is CSPRTRGYEAFF. The CDR3 region has the DNA TGCAGCCCACGAACTCGGGGATATGAAGCTTTCTTT. V is TRBV29-1 and J is TRBJ1-1; D remains ambiguous. This CDR3 is built from 12 residues. Germline-derived CDR1 and CDR2 are SQVTM and ANQGSEA. V lost 8 bases and J lost 7, with 17 bases in between.

J is TRBJ1-4 and V is TRBV5-4; 7 bases fit TRBD1. V shed 4 bases and J 4 bases; nucleotides not matched to a gene: 7. CDR3 length: 15 amino acids. Per germline, CDR1 SGHNT and CDR2 YYREEE (reference sequence). In nucleotides, the CDR3 is TGTGCCAGCAGCGTAGGACAGGCGATTAATGAAAAACTGTTTTTT. Residues: CASSVGQAINEKLFF. The full variable domain, in which reference TRBV5-4 and TRBJ1-4 provide the parts outside the CDR3, is ETGVTQSPTHLIKTRGQQVTLRCSSQSGHNTVSWYQQALGQGPQFIFQYYREEENGRGNFPPRFSGLQFPNYSSELNVNALELDDSALYLCASSVGQAINEKLFFGSGTQLSVL.

The chain combines TRBV7-2 with TRBJ2-2; a possible D gene is TRBD1 (6 bases). The ends were cut back, 4 bases at V and 0 bases at J, with 15 bases in the middle. This CDR3 has 17 amino acids. Germline V gene sequence: CDR1 SGHTA, CDR2 FQGNSA. The CDR3, as DNA: TGTGCCAGCAGCTCACCGGGACAACCTTCGAACACCGGGGAGCTGTTTTTT. Protein: CASSSPGQPSNTGELFF.

The chain carries TRBV21-1 and TRBJ1-5; TRBD1, the table's D call, was not compared with the DNA. TRBV21-1 is annotated as a pseudogene. The CDR3 totals 15 residues. CDR3 loop: CASSKTGRINQPQHF. CDR3 nucleotides: TGTGCCAGCAGCAAAACAGGGCGGATAAATCAGCCCCAGCATTTT.

The chain employs TRBV7-9 and TRBJ2-7, with 8 nucleotides matching TRBD1. There are 13 residues in the CDR3. Germline lookup yields CDR1 SEHNR and CDR2 FQNEAQ (reference sequence). V trimming: 4 bases; J trimming: 3 bases; junction bases outside the gene matches: 2. CDR3 sequence reads: CASSSTGVYEQYF. CDR3 DNA sequence: TGTGCCAGCAGCTCGACAGGGGTCTACGAGCAGTACTTC.

The CDR3 nucleotides read TGTGCCAGCAGCGCTACAGGGGGCGCTGACTCACCCCTCCACTTT. Amino acids: CASSATGGADSPLHF. This chain joins TRBV6-4 and TRBJ1-6; 9 positions agree with TRBD1. CDR3 size: 15 residues. The ends lost 6 bases at V and 10 bases at J; junction bases unmatched: 10. Germline CDR1 MRHNA, CDR2 SNTAGT.

The chain couples TRBV19 to TRBJ1-1, with D perhaps matching TRBD1 (6 bases). Trimming removed 4 bases at V and 5 bases at J, with 20 bases between. The length of the CDR3 is 16 residues. Germline CDR1 LNHDA, CDR2 SQIVND (reference sequence). As DNA, the CDR3 is TGTGCCAGTAGTACCCCGCATCAGGGGACGAGGACTGAAGCTTTCTTT. The encoded protein is CASSTPHQGTRTEAFF.

This sequence joins TRBV15 and TRBJ1-2; 8 bases map to TRBD1. The CDR3 spans 15 residues. Looked up from germline, CDR1 is LNHNV and CDR2 is YYDKDF (reference sequence). V lost 0 bases, J lost 3 bases, and 3 bases stayed unmatched. In nucleotides, the CDR3 is TGTGCCACCAGCAGAGAGACAGGGGCGGACTATGGCTACACCTTC. Its translation: CATSRETGADYGYTF.

The chain couples TRBV19 to TRBJ1-2, with D uncertain. CDR1 and CDR2 from the germline V gene are LNHDA and SQIVND (reference sequence). This CDR3 has 11 residues. V lost 8 bases and J lost 1, with 5 bases in between. The CDR3 reads CASRGNYGYTF. The CDR3 nucleotides read TGTGCCAGTCGGGGTAACTATGGCTACACCTTC.

Written as DNA, the CDR3 is TGTGCCAGCAGTGGACAGGGGTCGGGTACGCAGTATTTT. This translates into CASSGQGSGTQYF. The chain joins TRBV9 to TRBJ2-3; 9 bases are a match to TRBD1. The CDR3 runs to 13 residues. The germline CDR1 and CDR2 sequences are SGDLS and YYNGEE. V lost 5 bases to trimming and J lost 8 bases; unmatched junction nucleotides: 6.

This chain joins TRBV2 and TRBJ2-7; D might be TRBD2 (7 bases). Germline loops: CDR1 SNHLY, CDR2 FYNNEI. V lost 1 base and J 7 bases, leaving 14 bases between the germline ends. The CDR3 sequence is 14 residues long. The CDR3 sequence: CASSEEGEGWEQYF. In DNA, the CDR3 is TGTGCCAGCAGTGAAGAGGGGGAGGGCTGGGAGCAGTACTTC. The entire variable domain, with the rest obtained from reference TRBV2 and TRBJ2-7, is as follows: EPEVTQTPSHQVTQMGQEVILRCVPISNHLYFYWYRQILGQKVEFLVSFYNNEISEKSEIFDDQFSVERPDGSNFTLKIRSTKLEDSAMYFCASSEEGEGWEQYFGPGTRLTVT.

The V call is TRBV29-1, the J call TRBJ1-2; TRBD1 agrees at 7 bases. CDR3 size: 18 residues. Germline loops: CDR1 SQVTM, CDR2 ANQGSEA. The CDR3 DNA reads as TGCCACCTGCGCGGTGGGACAGTACAAAACCGAGCTAACTATGGCTACACCTTC. It specifies CHLRGGTVQNRANYGYTF.

The V call is TRBV6-5, the J call TRBJ1-4; D call uncertain. Germline CDR1 and CDR2: MNHEY and SVGAGI. The V end was cut by 6 bases, the J end by 0 bases, with 8 bases between. The CDR3 loop spans 14 amino acids. CDR3 bases: TGTGCCAGCAGGATCGGGGCAACTAATGAAAAACTGTTTTTT. Translation gives CASRIGATNEKLFF.

This chain joins TRBV4-3 and TRBJ1-4, with D hard to call. CDR1 is LGHNA and CDR2 is YSLEER in the germline V gene. With 0 bases removed from V and 7 bases from J, the gap between germline ends came to 12 bases. The length of the CDR3 is 15 residues. The CDR3 sequence is CASSQDRGIGEKLFF. DNA of the CDR3: TGCGCCAGCAGCCAAGATCGGGGAATTGGTGAAAAACTGTTTTTT.

The chain combines TRBV12-3 or TRBV12-4 with TRBJ2-2, with a tentative D call TRBD1 (6 bases). The CDR3 covers 11 residues. The CDR3 sequence is CVTGNTGELFF. For the CDR3, the DNA is TGTGTGACAGGGAACACCGGGGAGCTGTTTTTT.

The V call is TRBV19, the J call TRBJ1-4; no reliable D call. Per the germline V gene, CDR1 is LNHDA and CDR2 is SQIVND (reference sequence). The CDR3 covers 13 residues. V lost 6 bases and J lost 5, with 10 bases in between. CDR3 sequence (DNA): TGTGCCAGTAGATGGGCCGCGAATGAAAAACTGTTTTTT. Residues: CASRWAANEKLFF.

The chain joins TRBV6-1 to TRBJ2-7; D is undetermined. CDR3 size: 16 residues. CDR1 MNHNS and CDR2 SASEGT come from the germline V gene. V dropped 1 base and J dropped 3 bases, with 16 bases sitting between them. CDR3 amino acids: CASSEGPLETYYEQYF. In DNA form, the CDR3 reads TGTGCCAGCAGTGAAGGCCCACTTGAAACTTACTACGAGCAGTACTTC.

This clone showed up just once. The V and J genes are TRBV24-1 and TRBJ2-1; 9 bases line up with TRBD1. The CDR3 totals 17 residues. J gave up 4 bases and V 2 bases, and 8 bases lay outside the gene matches. Germline CDR1 is KGHDR and CDR2 is SFDVKD. CDR3 nucleotides: TGTGCCACCAGTGATTCTCCCCGGGACAGGGTATACAATGAGCAGTTCTTC. Protein: CATSDSPRDRVYNEQFF.